The 8 T cell receptor beta chains in this list originate from one sample, sequenced in a study of shared clonotypes between healthy human individuals. Produced via immunoSEQ multiplex PCR; TCRdb's table is partial and in-frame only. The sample has millions of clones, about 95% seen once; the top ten hold 1.1%. Naive CD8 isolation took CD45RO-negative cells positively selected for CCR7 and excluded terminally differentiated effector memory CD45RA+ cells. Input material: naive CD8+ T cells sorted from blood. Receptors originate from a man between 18 and 35 years old in good health.

The rearrangement uses TRBV5-4 and TRBJ2-7; 9 positions agree with TRBD1. The V gene's germline CDR1 is SGHNT and CDR2 YYREEE (reference sequence). V dropped 1 base and J dropped 5; count of bases not matched to a gene: 7. The CDR3 contains 15 residues. This chain's CDR3 is CASSLLGTGIHEQYF. The CDR3, as DNA: TGTGCCAGCAGCTTGCTGGGGACAGGGATCCACGAGCAGTACTTC.

About this clone itself: The same CDR3 arises from other DNA sequences in this sample as well. DNA of the CDR3: TGTGCCAGCAGCTTAGGCTCCGGGTACGAGCAGTACTTC. Translated: CASSLGSGYEQYF. The chain uses TRBV11-2 and TRBJ2-7; D not resolved. CDR1 is SGHAT and CDR2 is FQNNGV in the germline V gene. This CDR3 comprises 13 residues. The germline V and J ends were trimmed by 1 base and 4 bases, with 8 bases remaining between them.

V gene TRBV10-1 combines with J gene TRBJ1-1; no clear D. The germline V gene has CDR1 WNHNN and CDR2 SYGVQD (reference sequence). V was cut by 3 bases and J by 11 bases, with 16 bases left in between. This CDR3 is 13 amino acids long. CDR3 DNA sequence: TGCGCCAGCAGTGAATCAGTTGGCGGCCCTGCTTTCTTT. Its protein is CASSESVGGPAFF.

The chain has TRBV7-3 and TRBJ2-1; 7 bases match TRBD1. CDR1 is SGHTA and CDR2 is FQGTGA in the germline V gene. CDR3 length: 17 residues. Losses at the gene ends were 3 bases for V and 7 bases for J; bases not matched to a gene: 15. In nucleotides, the CDR3 is TGTGCCAGCAGCTTTCGACCGGGACAGCCGGATAAAAATGAGCAGTTCTTC. It encodes CASSFRPGQPDKNEQFF.

This sequence joins TRBV11-2 and TRBJ1-1, with D unresolved. The V end lost 5 bases, the J end lost 10 bases, and 8 bases lay between the germline ends. The CDR3 spans 10 residues. The germline V gene has CDR1 SGHAT and CDR2 FQNNGV. CDR3 residues: CASSPEVAFF. CDR3 nucleotides: TGTGCCAGCAGCCCCGAGGTAGCTTTCTTT.

The chain uses TRBV4-1 and TRBJ1-4; a possible D gene is TRBD1 (6 bases). V lost 4 bases and J 5 bases, leaving 17 bases between the germline ends. The CDR3 spans 16 residues. CDR1 and CDR2 (germline): MGHRA, YSYEKL. The CDR3 bases are TGCGCCAGCAGCCCCCTTTACGGACAGCAGAATGAAAAACTGTTTTTT. This gives the protein CASSPLYGQQNEKLFF.

V gene TRBV4-3 combines with J gene TRBJ2-3, with D perhaps matching TRBD2 (5 bases). V lost 4 bases, J lost 3 bases, and 11 bases lay in between. There are 14 residues in the CDR3. CDR1 and CDR2 from the germline V gene are LGHNA and YSLEER. CDR3: CASSLTSGTDTQYF. The CDR3 nucleotides read TGCGCCAGCAGCCTTACTAGTGGAACAGATACGCAGTATTTT.

The V and J genes are TRBV2 and TRBJ2-7, with D perhaps TRBD1 (5 bases). V lost 4 bases and J 4 bases, leaving 14 bases between the germline ends. Germline lookup yields CDR1 SNHLY and CDR2 FYNNEI. This CDR3 is built from 14 residues. The CDR3 region has the DNA TGTGCCAGCAGTGGTAGGGCCAGGGAATACGAGCAGTACTTC. Translation gives CASSGRAREYEQYF.